Listed here are 13 T cell receptor beta chains from one sample, sequenced in a study of cytomegalovirus exposure and HLA in healthy donors. Both 60 Vbeta primers and 13 Jbeta primers went into the PCR. Using immunoSEQ multiplex PCR, the repertoire was profiled, and TCRdb retains in-frame clones only, with some absent. Among 95,000 to 100,000 clones listed, roughly 71% were seen once. Sequencing input: PBMCs. These receptors were obtained from a man aged 45-65 years in good health and CMV-seronegative.

Here the CDR3 reads CASSLAGRGYDEQFF. The CDR3, as DNA: TGTGCCAGCAGCTTAGCAGGGAGGGGGTACGATGAGCAGTTCTTC. The V and J genes are TRBV7-8 and TRBJ2-1, with D possibly matching TRBD2 (7 bases). The germline V gene has CDR1 SGHVS and CDR2 FQNEAQ. Trimming stripped 0 bases from V and 8 bases from J, with 14 bases between. CDR3 size: 15 residues.

The chain carries TRBV4-1 and TRBJ2-2, with D perhaps matching TRBD1 (6 bases). This CDR3 comprises 14 residues. CDR1 MGHRA and CDR2 YSYEKL come from the germline V gene. V was shortened by 2 bases and J by 7 bases, with 11 bases between the two germline ends. Written as DNA, the CDR3 is TGCGCCAGCAGCCAACAGGGGAAAGGCGGGGAGCTGTTTTTT. Encoded protein: CASSQQGKGGELFF.

The CDR3 loop reads CAWKRTSLYEQYF. The CDR3 DNA follows: TGTGCCTGGAAAAGGACTTCACTCTACGAGCAGTACTTC. J is TRBJ2-7 and V is TRBV30; D may be TRBD2 (5 bases). Germline lookup yields CDR1 GTSNPN and CDR2 SVGIG (reference sequence). V gave up 4 bases and J gave up 3 bases, with 13 bases separating them. This CDR3 is built from 13 residues. The variable domain in full, completed from reference TRBV30 and TRBJ2-7, reads SQTIHQWPATLVQPVGSPLSLECTVEGTSNPNLYWYRQAAGRGLQLLFYSVGIGQISSEVPQNLSASRPQDRQFILSSKKLLLSDSGFYLCAWKRTSLYEQYFGPGTRLTVT.

The chain employs TRBV7-9 and TRBJ2-6; D gene unclear. V gave up 7 bases and J gave up 0 bases, with 16 bases separating them. The CDR3 has 17 residues. CDR1 SEHNR and CDR2 FQNEAQ come from the germline V gene (reference sequence). The CDR3 sequence: CASTPSNSFSGANVLTF. DNA of the CDR3: TGTGCCAGCACCCCCAGTAACAGTTTCTCTGGGGCCAACGTCCTGACTTTC.

This clone was seen only a few times. The chain links TRBV18 to TRBJ2-5; the match to TRBD1 covers 8 bases. Losses at the gene ends were 8 bases for V and 4 bases for J; bases not matched to a gene: 9. The CDR3 sequence is 14 residues long. Germline V gene sequence: CDR1 KGHSH, CDR2 LQKENI. CDR3 region: CASRQGQGGETQYF. CDR3 DNA: TGTGCCAGCCGCCAAGGACAGGGCGGAGAGACCCAGTACTTC.

As to this clone: Other DNA sequences in the sample encode the same CDR3. The genes are TRBV7-9 and TRBJ2-7, with a tentative D call TRBD1 (6 bases). The CDR3 has 12 residues. V was clipped by 5 bases and J by 3 bases, with 8 bases between them. Per the germline V gene, CDR1 is SEHNR and CDR2 is FQNEAQ (reference sequence). The chain's CDR3 is CASSLQGYEQYF. The CDR3 bases are TGTGCCAGCAGCCTACAGGGCTACGAGCAGTACTTC.

The chain uses TRBV14 and TRBJ1-1; no clear D gene. The CDR3 consists of 14 residues. The germline gives CDR1 SGHDN, CDR2 FVKESK. V gave up 1 base and J gave up 1 base, with 7 bases separating them. The CDR3 loop reads CASSQARRNTEAFF. CDR3 sequence (DNA): TGTGCCAGCAGCCAAGCGAGGAGGAACACTGAAGCTTTCTTT. Together with reference TRBV14 and TRBJ1-1, the CDR3 gives the full variable domain: EAGVTQFPSHSVIEKGQTVTLRCDPISGHDNLYWYRRVMGKEIKFLLHFVKESKQDESGMPNNRFLAERTGGTYSTLKVQPAELEDSGVYFCASSQARRNTEAFFGQGTRLTVV.

This clone was detected a few times. The chain has TRBV14 and TRBJ2-7, with a weak D call TRBD2 (5 bases). The CDR3 runs 14 residues. Germline CDR1 and CDR2: SGHDN and FVKESK. V dropped 3 bases and J dropped 6 bases, with 15 bases sitting between them. The CDR3 here is CASSQDAGRGEQYF. CDR3 nucleotides: TGTGCCAGCAGCCAGGATGCAGGACGGGGCGAGCAGTACTTC.

The chain uses TRBV30 and TRBJ2-5; 7 nucleotides align to TRBD1. With the DNA end fitting TRBJ2-7 better, the J assignment may be wrong. This CDR3 contains 14 residues. Germline V gives CDR1 GTSNPN, CDR2 SVGIG (reference sequence). The CDR3 sequence: CAWRRGQTSYEQYF. CDR3 in DNA: TGTGCCTGGAGGAGGGGACAGACTTCTTACGAGCAGTACTTC.

The J gene is TRBJ2-3, the V gene TRBV5-4; 11 nucleotides agree with TRBD2. V lost 5 bases and J lost 1; bases outside the gene matches: 6. The CDR3 contains 16 residues. Germline CDR1 SGHNT, CDR2 YYREEE (reference sequence). The CDR3 DNA reads TGTGCCAGCAGTCCCCCGGGACTAGCGGGCACAGATACGCAGTATTTT. Its protein product is CASSPPGLAGTDTQYF.

The chain couples TRBV18 to TRBJ1-2; D may be TRBD1 (6 bases). The CDR3 length is 14 residues. CDR1 is KGHSH, CDR2 LQKENI, per germline. V shed 3 bases and J shed 8 bases, with 16 bases lying between them. Here the CDR3 DNA reads TGTGCCAGCTCACCCAAGGGGGAAGCCAGAGGCTACACCTTC. It is translated as CASSPKGEARGYTF.

The chain is built from TRBV9 and TRBJ2-7, with D maybe TRBD2 (5 bases). Trimming shortened V by 4 bases and J by 4 bases, and 18 bases separated the two germline ends. CDR3 length: 15 amino acids. Germline V gene lookup returns CDR1 SGDLS and CDR2 YYNGEE. The CDR3 loop is CASSPGEDGVYEQYF. The CDR3, as DNA: TGTGCCAGCAGCCCCGGAGAGGACGGGGTGTACGAGCAGTACTTC.

DNA of the CDR3: TGTGCCAGTAGTGCCGACAGGCAAAATAATTCACCCCTCCACTTT. Amino acid sequence: CASSADRQNNSPLHF. The rearrangement uses TRBV19 and TRBJ1-6, with a weak D call TRBD1 (6 bases). This CDR3 region has 15 residues. The germline gives CDR1 LNHDA, CDR2 SQIVND (reference sequence). Deletions cut 5 bases from V and 5 bases from J, with 13 bases between. Full variable domain (outside the CDR3, taken from reference TRBV19 and TRBJ1-6): DGGITQSPKYLFRKEGQNVTLSCEQNLNHDAMYWYRQDPGQGLRLIYYSQIVNDFQKGDIAEGYSVSREKKESFPLTVTSAQKNPTAFYLCASSADRQNNSPLHFGNGTRLTVT.